A selection of T cell receptor beta chains follows, all from one sample in a study of PD-1 blockade in classical Hodgkin lymphoma. Assay used: immunoSEQ multiplex PCR; TCRdb lists only in-frame clones, some missing. The repertoire consists of 7,000 or so clones, with over 60% occurring once and the leading ten covering around 43%. This specimen consisted of peripheral blood mononuclear cells (PBMCs), obtained before the fourth cycle of nivolumab. The receptors come from a human donor with classical Hodgkin lymphoma. The CDR3 runs from the conserved cysteine through the conserved F or W. The D gene is left open where the match is weak. Expanded clones are given a class, and other clones once, few, many or no size at all.

d_gene: TRBD1
j_gene: TRBJ1-5
abundance: few
v_gene: TRBV28
CDR3aa: CASSRRDYQSRGLGQPQHF
CDR3nt: TGTGCCAGCAGTCGTAGAGATTACCAATCCAGGGGGCTAGGGCAGCCCCAGCATTTT

d_gene: TRBD2
j_gene: TRBJ2-7
abundance: NA
v_gene: TRBV6-9
CDR3aa: CASSPETSGTYEQYF
CDR3nt: TGTGCCAGCAGTCCTGAGACTAGCGGAACCTACGAGCAGTACTTC

d_gene: NA
j_gene: TRBJ2-7
abundance: NA
v_gene: TRBV27
CDR3aa: CASSYSTTAGYEQYF
CDR3nt: TGTGCCAGCAGTTACTCGACGACAGCCGGTTACGAGCAGTACTTC

d_gene: NA
j_gene: TRBJ2-5
abundance: medium-sized
v_gene: TRBV4-1
CDR3aa: CASSEGGSLGHQETQYF
CDR3nt: TGCGCCAGCAGCGAGGGTGGTAGCCTGGGCCACCAAGAGACCCAGTACTTC

d_gene: NA
j_gene: TRBJ2-4
abundance: NA
v_gene: TRBV5-1
CDR3aa: CATSEDLAKNIQYF
CDR3nt: TGCGCCACCTCGGAGGATTTAGCCAAAAACATTCAGTACTTC

d_gene: TRBD2
j_gene: TRBJ2-3
abundance: NA
v_gene: TRBV7-3
CDR3aa: CASSPRRLARATDTQYF
CDR3nt: TGTGCCAGCAGCCCCAGGCGACTAGCGCGGGCCACAGATACGCAGTATTTT

d_gene: NA
j_gene: TRBJ1-1
abundance: NA
v_gene: TRBV10-3
CDR3aa: CAISEYEETEAFF
CDR3nt: TGTGCCATCAGTGAGTATGAGGAGACGGAAGCTTTCTTT

d_gene: TRBD1
j_gene: TRBJ1-2
abundance: NA
v_gene: TRBV10-1
CDR3aa: CASIRQGGGGYTF
CDR3nt: TGCGCCAGCATCAGACAGGGGGGGGGAGGCTACACCTTC

d_gene: TRBD1
j_gene: TRBJ2-5
abundance: once
v_gene: TRBV5-4
CDR3aa: CASSFDRVLETQYF
CDR3nt: TGTGCCAGCAGCTTTGACAGGGTATTGGAGACCCAGTACTTC

d_gene: NA
j_gene: TRBJ1-2
abundance: NA
v_gene: TRBV9
CDR3aa: CASSEAAAGNYGYTF
CDR3nt: TGTGCCAGCAGTGAGGCGGCCGCCGGAAACTATGGCTACACCTTC

d_gene: TRBD2
j_gene: TRBJ2-3
abundance: NA
v_gene: TRBV10-3
CDR3aa: CAISVRTSGSTDTQYF
CDR3nt: TGTGCCATCTCAGTCCGGACTAGCGGGAGCACAGATACGCAGTATTTT

d_gene: NA
j_gene: TRBJ2-7
abundance: NA
v_gene: TRBV7-2
CDR3aa: CASSWTGRAYEQYF
CDR3nt: TGTGCCAGCAGTTGGACGGGCCGAGCCTACGAGCAGTACTTC

d_gene: TRBD1
j_gene: TRBJ1-4
abundance: NA
v_gene: TRBV19
CDR3aa: CASSTWDRLNEKLFF
CDR3nt: TGTGCCAGTAGTACGTGGGACAGGCTTAATGAAAAACTGTTTTTT

d_gene: TRBD1
j_gene: TRBJ2-3
abundance: NA
v_gene: TRBV5-1
CDR3aa: CASSPTGGVPDTQYF
CDR3nt: TGCGCCAGCAGCCCGACAGGGGGCGTACCAGATACGCAGTATTTT

d_gene: TRBD1
j_gene: TRBJ2-7
abundance: NA
v_gene: TRBV2
CDR3aa: CASSDIDLSLWTGGTYEQYF
CDR3nt: TGTGCCAGCAGTGATATTGATCTTTCGTTGTGGACAGGGGGCACCTACGAGCAGTACTTC

d_gene: NA
j_gene: TRBJ2-5
abundance: NA
v_gene: TRBV28
CDR3aa: CASSLWGLQETQYF
CDR3nt: TGTGCCAGCAGTCTATGGGGTCTACAAGAGACCCAGTACTTC

d_gene: NA
j_gene: TRBJ1-1
abundance: NA
v_gene: TRBV25-1
CDR3aa: CASSRQVAGTEAFF
CDR3nt: TGTGCCAGCAGTCGACAGGTCGCAGGCACTGAAGCTTTCTTT

d_gene: TRBD2
j_gene: TRBJ2-5
abundance: once
v_gene: TRBV6-4
CDR3aa: CASSDSVAGGVTQYF
CDR3nt: TGTGCCAGCAGTGACTCTGTAGCGGGAGGGGTGACCCAGTACTTC

d_gene: TRBD1
j_gene: TRBJ1-1
abundance: few
v_gene: TRBV30
CDR3aa: CAWSGEGARDPNTEAFF
CDR3nt: TGTGCCTGGAGTGGAGAGGGGGCGCGGGATCCGAACACTGAAGCTTTCTTT

d_gene: NA
j_gene: TRBJ1-1
abundance: once
v_gene: TRBV15
CDR3aa: CATSRENTEAFF
CDR3nt: TGTGCCACCAGCAGAGAGAACACTGAAGCTTTCTTT

d_gene: TRBD1
j_gene: TRBJ2-1
abundance: few
v_gene: TRBV6-6
CDR3aa: CASSSTGTGVYNEQFF
CDR3nt: TGTGCCAGCAGTTCCACCGGGACAGGGGTCTACAATGAGCAGTTCTTC

d_gene: NA
j_gene: TRBJ2-7
abundance: few
v_gene: TRBV28
CDR3aa: CASKFGGGGEQYF
CDR3nt: TGTGCCAGCAAGTTCGGGGGAGGAGGCGAGCAGTACTTC

d_gene: NA
j_gene: TRBJ2-7
abundance: NA
v_gene: TRBV27
CDR3aa: CASSLYPPQGSSYEQYF
CDR3nt: TGTGCCAGCAGTTTGTACCCCCCCCAGGGAAGCTCCTACGAGCAGTACTTC